The table lists the clone carrying this T cell receptor (beta chain) with a few counts. As yet, its antigen is unknown. This specimen belongs to a study of blood T cells in healthy people across ages. Study-wide findings and caveats: Percentage of naive T cells showed a strong correlation with TCR beta diversity. While age rose, TCR beta diversity per million T cells dropped in a roughly linear way.

Primers used in a second PCR of about 7 to 12 cycles were a sample-barcoded 5' primer and a J-beta primer mix. Each single sample gave us at least 2.5 million CDR3-containing paired-end reads. In TCRdb, the 5' RACE reads were re-called with MiXCR into one record per CDR3 protein. The sample lists 1.5 million to 2 million distinct CDR3 sequences; around 50% were seen once. The CDR3 covers 13 residues. Trimming shortened V by 10 bases and J by 2 bases, and 13 bases separated the two germline ends. Germline lookup yields CDR1 SEHNR and CDR2 FQNEAQ (reference sequence). The receptor's source is a woman in her 40s in good health. The sequenced sample was blood. V is TRBV7-9 and J is TRBJ2-3, with D possibly being TRBD1 (6 bases). The CDR3 DNA follows: TGTGCCACCCCGGGACAAAACACAGATACGCAGTATTTT. It is translated as CATPGQNTDTQYF.